Given below is one TCR beta chain in context. Its antigen is not identified. Naive CD8 cells, CD45RO-negative and positively selected for CCR7, excluded terminally differentiated effector memory CD45RA+ cells. In germline, CDR1 is MGHRA, CDR2 YSYEKL. The length of the CDR3 is 16 residues. V lost 1 base and J 2 bases, leaving 15 bases between the germline ends. The sample belongs to a study of shared clonotypes between healthy human individuals. Study-wide findings and caveats: Measured sharing among donors was expected to vary with sequencing depth.

Measured with immunoSEQ multiplex PCR; TCRdb has only the in-frame clones, and not every one. The repertoire holds hundreds of thousands of clones, with 95% to 96% as singletons. This TCR came from a woman aged 25 to 39 in good health. V is TRBV4-1 and J is TRBJ2-7; tentative D call: TRBD2 (7 bases). Sequenced: naive CD8+ T cells sorted from blood. CDR3 in DNA: TGCGCCAGCAGCCAAGTTGGGGGGGCCACCCCCTACGAGCAGTACTTC. It translates to CASSQVGGATPYEQYF.